The entry below describes one T cell receptor (beta chain). The sample is drawn from a study of control samples from healthy donors and cancer patients. Measured with immunoSEQ multiplex PCR; TCRdb has only the in-frame clones, and not every one. The data contain about 160,000 clones, just under 95% of them singletons. CDR1 and CDR2 from the germline V gene are SGDLS and YYNGEE. V lost 0 bases and J lost 1, with 7 bases in between. The CDR3 spans 14 residues. The chain combines TRBV9 with TRBJ2-5; D gene uncertain. The TCR was taken from a woman aged 35 to 49 in good health. The sequencing sample was made of blood. The CDR3 sequence: CASSVVGTQETQYF. DNA of the CDR3: TGTGCCAGCAGCGTAGTGGGCACCCAAGAGACCCAGTACTTC.